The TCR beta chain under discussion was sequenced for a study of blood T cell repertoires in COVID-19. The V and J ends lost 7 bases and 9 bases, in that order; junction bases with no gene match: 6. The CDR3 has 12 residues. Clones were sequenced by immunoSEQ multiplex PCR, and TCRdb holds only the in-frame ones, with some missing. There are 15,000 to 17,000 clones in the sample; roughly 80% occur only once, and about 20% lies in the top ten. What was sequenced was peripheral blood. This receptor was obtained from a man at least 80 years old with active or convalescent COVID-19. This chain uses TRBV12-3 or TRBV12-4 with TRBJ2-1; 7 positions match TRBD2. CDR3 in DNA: TGTGCCAGCACTGGGGGGGGTATTGAGCAGTTCTTC. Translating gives CASTGGGIEQFF.